A selection of T cell receptor beta chains follows, all from one sample in a study of T cells in Graves' hyperthyroidism and ophthalmopathy. MiXCR, applied by TCRdb to the multiplex PCR reads, yields one record per CDR3 protein. The table records about 250,000 distinct CDR3 sequences, approximately 24% of them present only once. The sample consisted of blood. The source is a woman aged 40-49 years with Graves' ophthalmopathy. CDR3s include the opening cysteine and the closing phenylalanine or tryptophan. D genes are given only for firm matches. Expanded clones are given a class, and other clones once, few, many or no size at all.

V	J	D	size	DNA	CDR3
TRBV6-5	TRBJ1-2	TRBD1	many	TGTGCCAGCAGTCCAGGGGGAGGCTATGGCTACACCTTC	CASSPGGGYGYTF
TRBV6-5	TRBJ1-2	TRBD1	many	TGTGCCAGCCCCGGACAGGGGGGGCACTATGGCTACACCTTC	CASPGQGGHYGYTF
TRBV3-1	TRBJ1-2	.	many	TGTGCCAGCAGCCAAGATGGCGACTATGGCTACACCTTC	CASSQDGDYGYTF
TRBV25-1	TRBJ1-2	.	many	TGTGCCAGCACCGGGGGCGGCGGCTACACCTTC	CASTGGGGYTF
TRBV6-5	TRBJ2-7	TRBD2	many	TGTGCCAGCAGTTTAAAAGGACTAGCGGGTGACGAGCAGTACTTC	CASSLKGLAGDEQYF
TRBV20-1	TRBJ1-1	TRBD1	many	TGCAGTGCTAGAGGGGACAGGGAGAACACTGAAGCTTTCTTT	CSARGDRENTEAFF
TRBV6-1	TRBJ2-7	TRBD1	many	TGTGCCAGCGATGGGGACAGCTCCTACGAGCAGTACTTC	CASDGDSSYEQYF
TRBV28	TRBJ1-2	.	many	TGTGCCAGCAGTCTCCCCTCGGGGGGGGTTAACTATGGCTACACCTTC	CASSLPSGGVNYGYTF
TRBV14	TRBJ2-7	TRBD1	many	TGTGCCAGCAGCCAGTGGACAGGGACTGTGCAGTACTTC	CASSQWTGTVQYF
TRBV12-3/TRBV12-4	TRBJ2-5	.	.	TGTGCCAGCAGTAGAGCAGAGACCCAGTACTTC	CASSRAETQYF
TRBV10-3	TRBJ2-3	TRBD1	once	TGTGCCACCAGTGAGGACAGGGGCGGAGATACGCAGTATTTT	CATSEDRGGDTQYF
TRBV27	TRBJ2-7	.	many	TGTGCCAGCAGTTTTAAGGGGCGGGCCTACGAGCAGTACTTC	CASSFKGRAYEQYF
TRBV5-1	TRBJ1-2	.	many	TGCGCCAGCAGCTTGGAAGGGAACTATGGCTACACCTTC	CASSLEGNYGYTF
TRBV7-3	TRBJ1-1	TRBD1	many	TGTGCCAGCAGCGGAGGGACAGGCACTGAAGCTTTCTTT	CASSGGTGTEAFF
TRBV12-3/TRBV12-4	TRBJ2-7	TRBD2	many	TGTGCCAGCAGTGCCGGGACTACAGAGGGCGAGCAGTACTTC	CASSAGTTEGEQYF
TRBV3-1	TRBJ1-2	TRBD1	many	TGTGCCAGCACCTTCACGGGACAGGGGGCTGGCTACACCTTC	CASTFTGQGAGYTF
TRBV6-1	TRBJ2-7	.	.	TGTGCCACCAGTGATTGGACTTCCTACGAGCAGTACTTC	CATSDWTSYEQYF
TRBV12-5	TRBJ1-1	TRBD1	.	TGTGCTAGTGGTTCGACAGGGACGAACACTGAAGCTTTCTTT	CASGSTGTNTEAFF
TRBV20-1	TRBJ1-5	.	many	TGCAGTGCTAGCCGGGGGGGGAATCAGCCCCAGCATTTT	CSASRGGNQPQHF
TRBV14	TRBJ2-5	.	many	TGTGCCAGCCCTGGAGGGGAACACTTC	CASPGGEHF
TRBV18	TRBJ1-3	.	many	TGTGCCAGCTCACCACTTGAGGCCGGGTACTCTGGAAACACCATATATTTT	CASSPLEAGYSGNTIYF
TRBV3-1	TRBJ2-5	.	few	TGTGCCAGCAGCCAATTACAAGAGACCCAGTACTTC	CASSQLQETQYF
TRBV6-5	TRBJ1-1	TRBD1	.	TGTGCCAGCAGTTACTCACAGGGGATGGCTGAAGCTTTCTTT	CASSYSQGMAEAFF
TRBV6-1	TRBJ2-7	.	few	TGTGCCAGCAGTGTGGACCGGGGCATCTACGAGCAGTACTTC	CASSVDRGIYEQYF
TRBV6-1	TRBJ1-1	.	many	TGTGCCAGCACCACGGGCAGGAACACTGAAGCTTTCTTT	CASTTGRNTEAFF
TRBV2	TRBJ2-7	.	many	TGTGCCAGCAGTGAGACTAGTGGAGTTCAGTACTTC	CASSETSGVQYF